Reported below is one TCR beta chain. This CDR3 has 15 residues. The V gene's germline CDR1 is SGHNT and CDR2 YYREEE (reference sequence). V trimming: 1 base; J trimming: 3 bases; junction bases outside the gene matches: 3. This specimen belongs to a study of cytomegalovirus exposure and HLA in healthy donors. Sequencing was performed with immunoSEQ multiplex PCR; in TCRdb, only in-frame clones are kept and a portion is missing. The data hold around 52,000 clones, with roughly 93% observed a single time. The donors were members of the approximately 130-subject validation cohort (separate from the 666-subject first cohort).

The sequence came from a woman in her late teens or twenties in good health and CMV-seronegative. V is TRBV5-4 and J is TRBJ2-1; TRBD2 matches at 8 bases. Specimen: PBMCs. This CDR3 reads CASSLRREVYNEQFF. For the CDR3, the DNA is TGTGCCAGCAGCTTGAGGCGGGAGGTCTACAATGAGCAGTTCTTC.